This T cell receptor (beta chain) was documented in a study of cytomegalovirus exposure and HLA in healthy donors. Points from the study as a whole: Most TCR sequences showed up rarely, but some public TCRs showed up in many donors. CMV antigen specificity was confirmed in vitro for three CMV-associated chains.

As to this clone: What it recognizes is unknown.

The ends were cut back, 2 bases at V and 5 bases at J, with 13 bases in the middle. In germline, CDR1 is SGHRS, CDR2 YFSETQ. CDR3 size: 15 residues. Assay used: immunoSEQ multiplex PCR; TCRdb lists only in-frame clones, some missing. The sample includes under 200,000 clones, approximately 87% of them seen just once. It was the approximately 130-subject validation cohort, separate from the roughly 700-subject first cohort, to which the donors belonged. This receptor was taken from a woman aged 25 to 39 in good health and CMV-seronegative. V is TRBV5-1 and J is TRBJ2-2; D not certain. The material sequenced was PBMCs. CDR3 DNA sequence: TGCGCCAGCAGCTTTCCGCAGTTTAAAACCGGGGAGCTGTTTTTT. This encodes CASSFPQFKTGELFF.